This TCR beta chain was recovered during a study of glioma-infiltrating T cells. Findings and caveats of the study: Non-neoplastic patients had below-expected tissue-blood divergence, while all gliomas exceeded expectation. Tissue and blood shared very few CDR3 sequences.

TCR alpha and beta CDR3 regions were amplified from RNA using iRepertoire nested multiplex PCR. For one-step reverse transcription and amplification, 100-400 ng of tissue mRNA or PBMC total RNA was used. From the multiplex PCR reads, TCRdb called clonotypes with MiXCR, one entry per CDR3 protein. The sample shows roughly 200,000 distinct CDR3 sequences, 32% of them seen only once. Between the trimmed V and J ends, which lost 5 bases and 1 base, there was a span of 11 bases. The V gene's germline CDR1 is LNHDA and CDR2 SQIVND (reference sequence). The CDR3 spans 14 residues. This clonotype was found many times. Its cognate antigen is unknown.

Sample: glioma tissue, nonneoplastic brain tissue, or PBMCs (not recorded which). The chain couples TRBV19 to TRBJ1-2, with D unclear. This clonotype was obtained from a human donor with low-grade glioma or glioblastoma, undergoing nonglioma brain surgery, or in good health (not recorded which). CDR3 in DNA: TGTGCCAGTAGTCCCCAGACGGGTAACTATGGCTACACCTTC. This encodes CASSPQTGNYGYTF.